A selection of T cell receptor beta chains follows, all from one sample in a study of T cell responses to AZD1222 COVID-19 vaccine. Only in-frame clones appear in the TCRdb table, and some are missing; sequencing was by immunoSEQ multiplex PCR. The sample has 150,000 or so clones; 92% are singletons. Source: peripheral blood, taken 28 days after the second AZD1222 dose. These receptor sequences come from an adult who received the AZD1222 COVID-19 vaccine. Both conserved end residues are part of each CDR3. The D gene is left open where the match is weak. Clone size is given for some rows only: seen once, a few or many times, or a class if the clone is expanded.

D gene	J gene	clone size	V gene	CDR3 protein	CDR3 DNA
-	TRBJ1-1	-	TRBV12-3/TRBV12-4	CASSLEQGGEAFF	TGTGCCAGCAGTTTAGAACAGGGCGGAGAAGCTTTCTTT
TRBD1	TRBJ1-2	-	TRBV28	CASRGAPGQKNYGYTF	TGTGCCAGCCGAGGGGCCCCGGGACAGAAGAACTATGGCTACACCTTC
-	TRBJ2-3	-	TRBV5-1	CASSFSESTDTQYF	TGCGCCAGCAGCTTTAGCGAGAGCACAGATACGCAGTATTTT
TRBD1	TRBJ1-1	-	TRBV2	CAGDGTGRNTEAFF	TGTGCCGGCGATGGGACAGGGCGGAACACTGAAGCTTTCTTT
TRBD2	TRBJ2-5	few	TRBV30	CAWSELAGAAETQYF	TGTGCCTGGAGTGAACTAGCGGGAGCGGCAGAGACCCAGTACTTC
-	TRBJ2-7	-	TRBV28	CASTAVHFYEQYF	TGTGCCAGCACCGCCGTCCACTTCTACGAGCAGTACTTC
-	TRBJ1-1	-	TRBV7-2	CASSLQGFSNTEAFF	TGTGCCAGCAGCTTACAGGGTTTCTCGAACACTGAAGCTTTCTTT
-	TRBJ2-7	-	TRBV6-2/TRBV6-3	CASSPSYEQYF	TGTGCCAGCAGCCCCTCCTACGAGCAGTACTTC
-	TRBJ2-3	-	TRBV28	CASSLGGRGYF	TGTGCCAGCAGTCTTGGGGGACGGGGGTATTTT
-	TRBJ1-6	-	TRBV5-4	CASSSQGSPNSPLHF	TGTGCCAGCAGCTCGCAAGGATCGCCGAATTCACCCCTCCACTTT
-	TRBJ1-3	-	TRBV7-2	CASSLGGPGAPGNTIYF	TGTGCCAGCAGCTTAGGTGGGCCAGGGGCACCTGGAAACACCATATATTTT
TRBD1	TRBJ1-2	-	TRBV5-1	CASSLSTGPRGGYTF	TGCGCCAGCAGCCTATCGACAGGGCCCCGGGGAGGCTACACCTTC
-	TRBJ2-3	-	TRBV9	CASSVGGTRTDTQYF	TGTGCCAGCAGCGTAGGCGGGACCCGCACAGATACGCAGTATTTT
-	TRBJ2-1	-	TRBV15	CATSRDFGRRNEQFF	TGTGCCACCAGCAGAGATTTCGGGAGACGCAATGAGCAGTTCTTC
-	TRBJ2-5	-	TRBV6-5	CASSYSRGETQYF	TGTGCCAGCAGTTACTCTAGGGGGGAGACCCAGTACTTC
TRBD2	TRBJ2-3	-	TRBV2	CASSVGLAGGTDTQYF	TGTGCCAGCAGTGTCGGGCTAGCGGGAGGCACAGATACGCAGTATTTT
TRBD1	TRBJ2-7	once	TRBV7-6	CASSLGKAGGYEQYF	TGTGCCAGCAGCTTGGGGAAAGCAGGGGGCTACGAGCAGTACTTC
-	TRBJ2-7	-	TRBV4-2	CASSQDDGVAYEQYF	TGTGCCAGCAGCCAAGACGATGGGGTTGCCTACGAGCAGTACTTC
-	TRBJ1-1	few	TRBV28	CASSSHNPWENTEAFF	TGTGCCAGCAGTTCTCACAATCCGTGGGAGAACACTGAAGCTTTCTTT
TRBD1	TRBJ1-5	-	TRBV2	CASGAGGSNQPQHF	TGTGCCAGTGGGGCAGGGGGCAGCAATCAGCCCCAGCATTTT
-	TRBJ1-1	-	TRBV24-1	CATSDNRNTEAFF	TGTGCCACCAGTGACAACAGGAACACTGAAGCTTTCTTT
-	TRBJ1-2	-	TRBV27	CASSPWGQVETNYGYTF	TGTGCCAGCAGTCCATGGGGACAAGTAGAGACTAACTATGGCTACACCTTC
TRBD2	TRBJ2-3	once	TRBV27	CASSLSGSGTDTQYF	TGTGCCAGCAGTTTAAGCGGGAGCGGCACAGATACGCAGTATTTT
-	TRBJ1-1	-	TRBV27	CASSLSPGAPPNTEAFF	TGTGCCAGCAGTTTAAGTCCAGGGGCTCCCCCCAACACTGAAGCTTTCTTT
-	TRBJ1-2	-	TRBV24-1	CATSDLYYGYTF	TGTGCCACCAGTGATTTGTACTATGGCTACACCTTC
TRBD1	TRBJ1-3	-	TRBV14	CASSQRGQGAGNTIYF	TGTGCCAGCAGCCAACGGGGACAGGGGGCCGGAAACACCATATATTTT
TRBD2	TRBJ2-1	-	TRBV19	CASSLTGTRYNEQFF	TGTGCCAGTAGTCTCACCGGGACTAGGTATAATGAGCAGTTCTTC
TRBD1	TRBJ1-4	-	TRBV5-1	CASSWGDRTTNEKLFF	TGCGCCAGCAGCTGGGGGGACAGGACAACTAATGAAAAACTGTTTTTT
-	TRBJ2-5	-	TRBV11-2	CASSRDRKETQYF	TGTGCCAGCAGCCGCGACAGGAAAGAGACCCAGTACTTC